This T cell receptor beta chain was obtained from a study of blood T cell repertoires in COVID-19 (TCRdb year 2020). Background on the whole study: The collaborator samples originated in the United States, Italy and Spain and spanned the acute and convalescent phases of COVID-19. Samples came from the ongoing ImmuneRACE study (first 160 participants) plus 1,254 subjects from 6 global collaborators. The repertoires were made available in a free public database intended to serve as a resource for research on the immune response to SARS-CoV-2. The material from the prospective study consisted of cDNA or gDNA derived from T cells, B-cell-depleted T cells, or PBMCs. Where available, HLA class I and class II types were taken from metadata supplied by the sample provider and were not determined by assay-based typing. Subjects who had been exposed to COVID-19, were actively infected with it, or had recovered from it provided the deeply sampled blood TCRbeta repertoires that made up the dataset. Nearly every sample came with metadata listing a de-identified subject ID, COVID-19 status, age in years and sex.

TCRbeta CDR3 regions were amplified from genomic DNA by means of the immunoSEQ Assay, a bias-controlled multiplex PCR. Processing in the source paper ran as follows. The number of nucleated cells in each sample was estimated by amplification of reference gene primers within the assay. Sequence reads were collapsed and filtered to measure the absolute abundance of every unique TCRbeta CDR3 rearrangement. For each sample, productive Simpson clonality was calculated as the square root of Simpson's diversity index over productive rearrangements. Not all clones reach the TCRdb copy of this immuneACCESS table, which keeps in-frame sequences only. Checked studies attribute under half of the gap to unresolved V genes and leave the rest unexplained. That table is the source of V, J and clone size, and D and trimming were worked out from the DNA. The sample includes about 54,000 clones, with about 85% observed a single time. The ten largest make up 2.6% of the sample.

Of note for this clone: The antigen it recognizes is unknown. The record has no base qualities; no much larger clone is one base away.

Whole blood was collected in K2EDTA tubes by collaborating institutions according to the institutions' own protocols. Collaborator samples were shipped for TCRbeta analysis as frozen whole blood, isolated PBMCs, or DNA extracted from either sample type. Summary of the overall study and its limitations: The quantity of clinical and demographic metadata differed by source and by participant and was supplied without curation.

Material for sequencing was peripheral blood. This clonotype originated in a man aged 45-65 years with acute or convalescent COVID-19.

CDR3 sequence: CASSPRRFSYNEQFF. The nucleotide sequence is given as TGTGCCAGCAGCCCGCGGCGATTCTCCTACAATGAGCAGTTCTTC. Recombination joined TRBV7-8 with TRBJ2-1; a confident D gene designation cannot be given. Reading the germline V gene gives CDR1 SGHVS and CDR2 FQNEAQ. From the cysteine up to the phenylalanine, the CDR3 has a length of 15 residues. The entry retains the CDR3 DNA only, 45 bases that are in frame from base 1. V drops 5 bases and J drops 0 bases, leaving 11 bases in between.